This entry lists 30 T cell receptor beta chains sequenced from one sample in a study of blood T cell repertoires in COVID-19. Produced via immunoSEQ multiplex PCR; TCRdb's table is partial and in-frame only. The sample lists some 350,000 clones; roughly 84% were seen once. Material: PBMCs or T cells enriched from blood (not recorded which). Source of these receptors: a woman aged 30 to 39 who had recovered from COVID-19.

The chain is built from TRBV19 and TRBJ2-1; D is unclear. CDR3 length: 14 amino acids. The germline V gene encodes CDR1 LNHDA and CDR2 SQIVND (reference sequence). V was shortened by 1 base and J by 4 bases, with 8 bases between the two germline ends. CDR3 protein: CASSIGNIYNEQFF. The CDR3 bases are TGTGCCAGTAGTATAGGAAACATTTACAATGAGCAGTTCTTC.

The V call is TRBV5-1, the J call TRBJ2-7; the D is unclear. Trimming pared 0 bases from V and 2 bases from J, leaving 9 bases between. The CDR3 contains 14 residues. In germline, CDR1 is SGHRS, CDR2 YFSETQ. CDR3 nucleotides: TGCGCCAGCAGCTTGGGGCCCCATACCTACGAGCAGTACTTC. As protein: CASSLGPHTYEQYF.

This chain joins TRBV30 and TRBJ2-1, with 10 nucleotides matching TRBD2. This CDR3 spans 14 amino acids. CDR1 and CDR2 from the germline V gene are GTSNPN and SVGIG (reference sequence). Unmatched junction bases numbered 7, after V lost 8 bases and J lost 3 bases. DNA of the CDR3: TGTGCCCGTGCTAGCGGGGGAAACTACAATGAGCAGTTCTTC. Its translation is CARASGGNYNEQFF.

Comment on this clone: An end of the junction does not agree with germline; a read error may underlie this. This chain uses TRBV4-2 with TRBJ1-4; D might be TRBD1 (6 bases). The germline gives CDR1 LGHNA, CDR2 YNFKEQ. This CDR3 has 17 residues. CDR3 in amino acids: CASSQDRGAGTTEKLFF. Here the CDR3 DNA reads TGTGCCAGCAGCCAAGACCGGGGGGCAGGGACTACTGAAAAACTGTTTTTT.

The rearrangement joins TRBV28 to TRBJ2-1; TRBD2 aligns across 7 bases. The CDR3 contains 15 residues. Germline V gene lookup returns CDR1 MDHEN and CDR2 SYDVKM. Unmatched junction bases numbered 8, after V lost 5 bases and J lost 4 bases. Written as DNA, the CDR3 is TGTGCCAGCAGTAGATACAAAGCGGGGTACAATGAGCAGTTCTTC. Translating gives CASSRYKAGYNEQFF.

The CDR3: CASSLGQVYGYTF. CDR3 sequence (DNA): TGTGCCAGCAGCTTAGGCCAGGTCTATGGCTACACCTTC. The chain recombines TRBV7-2 with TRBJ1-2; D gene unclear. Per germline, CDR1 SGHTA and CDR2 FQGNSA. Trimming removed 1 base at V and 4 bases at J, with 7 bases between. CDR3 length: 13 amino acids. Full variable domain (remainder filled in from reference TRBV7-2 and TRBJ1-2): GAGVSQSPSNKVTEKGKDVELRCDPISGHTALYWYRQSLGQGLEFLIYFQGNSAPDKSGLPSDRFSAERTGGSVSTLTIQRTQQEDSAVYLCASSLGQVYGYTFGSGTRLTVV.

The rearrangement uses TRBV6-5 and TRBJ2-3; D may be TRBD1 (6 bases). V was clipped by 8 bases and J by 2 bases, with 14 bases between them. Germline assignment: CDR1 MNHEY and CDR2 SVGAGI. The CDR3 covers 14 residues. The CDR3 bases are TGTGCCAGCGGAACAGGGACCCACACAGATACGCAGTATTTT. It codes for CASGTGTHTDTQYF.

The V and J genes are TRBV5-1 and TRBJ1-2, with 7 nucleotides matching TRBD1. V lost 4 bases, J lost 8 bases, and 11 bases stayed unmatched. Per the germline V gene, CDR1 is SGHRS and CDR2 is YFSETQ. The CDR3 runs to 14 residues. In DNA, the CDR3 is TGCGCCAGCAGCCTAAATACAGGGGCTGGGGGCTACACCTTC. Translating gives CASSLNTGAGGYTF.

The rearrangement links TRBV4-1 to TRBJ2-3, with TRBD1 identical over 7 bases. The CDR3 covers 16 residues. Germline CDR1 and CDR2: MGHRA and YSYEKL. The trim removed 0 bases at V and 4 bases at J, leaving 7 bases unmatched. Written as DNA, the CDR3 is TGCGCCAGCAGCCAAGAGAGACAGGGATCCCCAGATACGCAGTATTTT. Amino acid sequence: CASSQERQGSPDTQYF.

This clone has just one count. The CDR3 spells CASSQSRGETQYF. The DNA of the CDR3 is TGCGCCAGCAGTCAATCTAGGGGGGAGACCCAGTACTTC. The V and J genes are TRBV23-1 and TRBJ2-5, with D possibly matching TRBD1 (6 bases). TRBV23-1 is placed among ORFs of uncertain function. Trimming stripped 0 bases from V and 5 bases from J, with 7 bases between. The CDR3 contains 13 residues.

This chain connects TRBV30 to TRBJ2-4; 10 nucleotides line up with TRBD2. Germline CDR1 GTSNPN, CDR2 SVGIG (reference sequence). The CDR3 runs 16 residues. V dropped 5 bases and J dropped 7; count of bases not matched to a gene: 14. The CDR3 nucleotides read TGTGCCTGGGAAACCAAGCGGGGGGGCCTGGGGAACATTCAGTACTTC. Amino acids: CAWETKRGGLGNIQYF.

This chain connects TRBV6-2 or TRBV6-3 to TRBJ2-7; D may correspond to TRBD1 or TRBD2 (6 bases each). This CDR3 region has 14 residues. The germline CDR1 and CDR2 sequences are MNHEY and SVGEGT. V was cut by 7 bases and J by 4 bases, with 17 bases left in between. The CDR3 protein is CASIPGAGGYEQYF. The CDR3 coding sequence is TGTGCCAGCATCCCGGGGGCAGGTGGGTACGAGCAGTACTTC.

This sequence joins TRBV6-5 and TRBJ1-2; TRBD1 is a possible D gene (5 bases). CDR3 size: 14 residues. CDR1 MNHEY and CDR2 SVGAGI come from the germline V gene. Trimming left V 4 bases short and J 0 bases short, with 9 bases between. The CDR3 coding sequence is TGTGCCAGCAGTTCCGGGGGTGCTAACTATGGCTACACCTTC. Translation gives CASSSGGANYGYTF.

The V and J genes are TRBV2 and TRBJ2-3; no definite D call. CDR3 length: 12 residues. Trimming removed 5 bases at V and 10 bases at J, with 13 bases between. CDR1 is SNHLY, CDR2 FYNNEI, per germline. Here the CDR3 reads CASSSLDSAQYF. For the CDR3, the DNA is TGTGCCAGCAGTTCTCTAGATTCAGCGCAGTATTTT.

The chain has TRBV13 and TRBJ2-5, with TRBD1 as a possible D gene (6 bases). V lost 4 bases and J lost 5, with 17 bases in between. The CDR3 totals 15 residues. Germline V CDR1 and CDR2: PRHDT, FYEKMQ (reference sequence). The CDR3 here is CASSSDGGWGETQYF. The DNA for the CDR3 is TGTGCCAGCAGCTCAGATGGGGGCTGGGGGGAGACCCAGTACTTC.

The rearrangement links TRBV23-1 to TRBJ2-3; 13 nucleotides agree with TRBD2. TRBV23-1 is an ORF; its function is uncertain. The CDR3 has 16 residues. The J segment lost 7 bases and the V segment lost 8 bases, leaving 12 bases of the junction unmatched. The CDR3 region is CASPQTSGRKGYTQYF. The CDR3 DNA sequence: TGCGCCAGCCCCCAGACTAGCGGGAGGAAAGGTTATACGCAGTATTTT.

This chain joins TRBV10-3 and TRBJ2-7; D might be TRBD1 (5 bases). Deletions cut 3 bases from V and 3 bases from J, with 9 bases between. This CDR3 has 13 amino acids. Germline V gene sequence: CDR1 ENHRY, CDR2 SYGVKD. CDR3 sequence (DNA): TGTGCCATCAGTGATAATGGACACTACGAGCAGTACTTC. Translated: CAISDNGHYEQYF.

The rearrangement links TRBV19 to TRBJ1-1; D is unclear. CDR3 size: 13 residues. Germline V CDR1 and CDR2: LNHDA, SQIVND (reference sequence). The germline V and J ends were trimmed by 3 bases and 2 bases, with 7 bases remaining between them. The CDR3 protein is CASSISENTEAFF. The CDR3 nucleotides are TGTGCCAGTAGTATTTCAGAAAACACTGAAGCTTTCTTT.

V usage is TRBV19 and J usage is TRBJ1-3, with D possibly matching TRBD1 (6 bases). The CDR3 consists of 15 residues. Germline V gene lookup returns CDR1 LNHDA and CDR2 SQIVND (reference sequence). Trimming took off 5 bases at V and 2 bases at J, with 13 bases between the two ends. DNA of the CDR3: TGTGCCAGTAGTGGACGACAGGAGACTGGAAACACCATATATTTT. Amino acids: CASSGRQETGNTIYF.

This chain connects TRBV14 to TRBJ2-3; D may be TRBD1 (6 bases). Germline V CDR1 and CDR2: SGHDN, FVKESK. The length of the CDR3 is 14 residues. V lost 7 bases and J 2 bases, leaving 13 bases between the germline ends. In nucleotides, the CDR3 is TGTGCCAGCAACCCCGGGACACCCACAGATACGCAGTATTTT. Amino acid sequence: CASNPGTPTDTQYF.

J is TRBJ1-2 and V is TRBV11-2; D is unresolved. Germline CDR1 reads SGHAT; CDR2 reads FQNNGV. The CDR3 is 11 amino acids. Trimming took 6 bases from V and 3 from J, leaving 5 bases between them. This chain's CDR3 is CASSADYGYTF. CDR3 sequence (DNA): TGTGCCAGCAGTGCGGACTATGGCTACACCTTC.

The chain carries TRBV3-1 (or the pseudogene TRBV3-2) and TRBJ2-2, with D perhaps given as TRBD1 or TRBD2 (6 bases each). Trimming cost V 5 bases and J 2 bases, with 12 bases left between them. The CDR3 sequence is 15 residues long. CDR1 is LGHDT and CDR2 is YNNKEL in the germline V gene (reference sequence). The CDR3 here is CASSEGGLNTGELFF. For the CDR3, the DNA is TGTGCCAGCAGCGAAGGGGGGCTCAACACCGGGGAGCTGTTTTTT.

CDR3 DNA: TGTGCCAGCAGCGTCCTTAGCGGGAGAGCCTACAATGAGCAGTTCTTC. Encoded protein: CASSVLSGRAYNEQFF. The chain uses TRBV9 and TRBJ2-1, with TRBD2 matching 9 bases. The length of the CDR3 is 16 residues. In germline, CDR1 is SGDLS, CDR2 YYNGEE. Trimming at V came to 2 bases and at J to 2 bases, leaving 5 bases not matched to a gene. Looking up the rest from reference TRBV9 and TRBJ2-1 gives the full variable domain: DSGVTQTPKHLITATGQRVTLRCSPRSGDLSVYWYQQSLDQGLQFLIQYYNGEERAKGNILERFSAQQFPDLHSELNLSSLELGDSALYFCASSVLSGRAYNEQFFGPGTRLTVL.

The chain uses TRBV4-1 and TRBJ2-1, with TRBD2 matching 12 bases. The CDR3 loop spans 15 amino acids. Losses at the gene ends were 2 bases for V and 6 bases for J; bases not matched to a gene: 2. CDR1 MGHRA and CDR2 YSYEKL come from the germline V gene. CDR3 nucleotide sequence: TGCGCCAGCAGCCAACTAGCGGGGGGGGCCAATGAGCAGTTCTTC. It encodes CASSQLAGGANEQFF.

The rearrangement joins TRBV29-1 to TRBJ2-5, with TRBD2 matching over 13 bases. Trimming cost V 6 bases and J 4 bases; bases outside gene matches: 11. Germline CDR1 and CDR2: SQVTM and ANQGSEA. The CDR3 totals 16 residues. In DNA form, the CDR3 reads TGCAGCGTCTTGACAACTAGCGGGAGGGCCACAGAGACCCAGTACTTC. This encodes CSVLTTSGRATETQYF.

This clone was detected only a few times. The V call is TRBV6-5, the J call TRBJ1-5, with 8 bases identical to TRBD1. V was clipped by 9 bases and J by 5 bases; unmatched bases: 6. The CDR3 spans 13 residues. Germline CDR1 reads MNHEY; CDR2 reads SVGAGI. In DNA, the CDR3 is TGTGCCAGTTTCGACAGGGGATATCAGCCCCAGCATTTT. Residues: CASFDRGYQPQHF.

Details on this clone: The same CDR3 arises from other DNA sequences in this sample as well. The chain combines TRBV6-4 with TRBJ1-1; D remains unclear. Trimming shortened V by 5 bases and J by 1 base, and 8 bases separated the two germline ends. Germline V CDR1 and CDR2: MRHNA, SNTAGT. The CDR3 sequence is 13 residues long. The CDR3 DNA is TGTGCCAGCAGTCGAGAGGAGAACACTGAAGCTTTCTTT. The encoded protein is CASSREENTEAFF.

V and J are TRBV4-2 and TRBJ2-2; TRBD2 agrees at 9 bases. Germline-derived CDR1 and CDR2 are LGHNA and YNFKEQ. V lost 0 bases to trimming and J lost 4 bases; unmatched junction nucleotides: 6. This CDR3 contains 17 residues. Written as DNA, the CDR3 is TGTGCCAGCAGCCAAGATGCGGGGGGGGCCCTCACCGGGGAGCTGTTTTTT. Encoded protein: CASSQDAGGALTGELFF.

The chain joins TRBV4-2 to TRBJ1-6, with 9 bases fitting TRBD1. The length of the CDR3 is 19 residues. The V and J ends lost 0 bases and 4 bases, in that order; junction bases with no gene match: 10. Germline V CDR1 and CDR2: LGHNA, YNFKEQ. The CDR3 sequence is CASSQDTGGSGRYNSPLHF. CDR3 DNA sequence: TGTGCCAGCAGCCAAGACACAGGGGGCAGTGGGAGGTATAATTCACCCCTCCACTTT.

Points on this clone: Other DNA sequences from this sample encode an identical CDR3 as well. The chain joins TRBV28 to TRBJ1-6; 7 bases agree with TRBD1. Germline values: CDR1 MDHEN, CDR2 SYDVKM. V was clipped by 5 bases and J by 0 bases; unmatched bases: 4. There are 16 residues in the CDR3. The CDR3 DNA reads as TGTGCCAGCAGTCTCCGGGACAGCTCCTATAATTCACCCCTCCACTTT. It codes for CASSLRDSSYNSPLHF. Full variable domain (missing parts from reference TRBV28 and TRBJ1-6): DVKVTQSSRYLVKRTGEKVFLECVQDMDHENMFWYRQDPGLGLRLIYFSYDVKMKEKGDIPEGYSVSREKKERFSLILESASTNQTSMYLCASSLRDSSYNSPLHFGNGTRLTVT.